These 13 T cell receptor beta chains originate from one sample sequenced in a study of T-cell reconstitution after alpha-beta-depleted transplantation in children. Unique molecular identifiers tagged the TCRbeta library. TCRdb ran MiXCR on the PCR reads and lists one entry per CDR3 protein. The data contain more than 550,000 distinct CDR3 sequences, approximately 10% of them singletons. The sample consisted of PBMCs from the stem cell graft donor, taken from the stem cell graft. The receptors originated from a human donor who donated a stem cell graft to a child with acute myeloid leukemia.

The V and J genes are TRBV7-2 and TRBJ1-5, with D unresolved. This CDR3 comprises 15 residues. The V end lost 6 bases, the J end lost 4 bases, and 16 bases lay between the germline ends. Germline CDR1 SGHTA, CDR2 FQGNSA. CDR3 DNA: TGTGCCAGCAGTCCCGACGGGAGGGAAAATCAGCCCCAGCATTTT. Its translation is CASSPDGRENQPQHF.

This clonotype appeared many times. The chain uses TRBV20-1 and TRBJ2-7; D perhaps matches TRBD1 (6 bases). The ends were cut back, 3 bases at V and 3 bases at J, with 9 bases in the middle. The CDR3 has 12 amino acids. Germline lookup yields CDR1 DFQATT and CDR2 SNEGSKA (reference sequence). CDR3 in DNA: TGCAGTGCTAGGGGACAACTCTACGAGCAGTACTTC. It specifies CSARGQLYEQYF.

This chain connects TRBV30 to TRBJ2-1; 12 nucleotides agree with TRBD2. This CDR3 region has 15 residues. J was trimmed by 9 bases and V by 4 bases; bases with no gene match: 10. In germline, CDR1 is GTSNPN, CDR2 SVGIG (reference sequence). CDR3 bases: TGTGCCTGGACCTCTGGACTAGCGGGATATAGTGAGCAGTTCTTC. Translation gives CAWTSGLAGYSEQFF.

Ten or more counts support this clonotype. This rearrangement joins TRBV20-1 to TRBJ1-2; D remains ambiguous. Germline V gene data show CDR1 as DFQATT and CDR2 as SNEGSKA (reference sequence). Trimming pared 6 bases from V and 8 bases from J, leaving 16 bases between. CDR3 length: 12 residues. This CDR3 reads CSALSDGGGYTF. DNA of the CDR3: TGCAGTGCCCTATCCGATGGTGGCGGCTACACCTTC.

This clonotype was seen only a few times. The chain uses TRBV27 and TRBJ2-1; D possibly matches TRBD1 or TRBD2 (5 bases each). This CDR3 spans 15 amino acids. Germline V CDR1 and CDR2: MNHEY, SMNVEV (reference sequence). Trimming cost V 5 bases and J 7 bases, with 18 bases left between them. This CDR3 is CASSGRTREGNEQFF. The CDR3 DNA is TGTGCCAGCAGTGGACGGACCCGCGAGGGGAATGAGCAGTTCTTC.

The table lists this clonotype with a few counts. The V and J genes are TRBV29-1 and TRBJ2-1; D unclear. This CDR3 is built from 10 residues. Per germline, CDR1 SQVTM and CDR2 ANQGSEA. The germline V and J ends were trimmed by 5 bases and 6 bases, with 5 bases remaining between them. CDR3 residues: CSVKFNEQFF. In DNA, the CDR3 is TGCAGCGTTAAGTTCAATGAGCAGTTCTTC.

In its sample, this clonotype was seen many times. The rearrangement joins TRBV20-1 to TRBJ2-7; D is uncertain. The CDR3 has 10 residues. Per the germline V gene, CDR1 is DFQATT and CDR2 is SNEGSKA (reference sequence). V shed 6 bases and J shed 3 bases, with 6 bases lying between them. As DNA, the CDR3 is TGCAGTGCATCCCGCTACGAGCAGTACTTC. Encoded protein: CSASRYEQYF.

This chain links TRBV15 with TRBJ2-7, with 8 bases aligning to TRBD2. Germline values: CDR1 LNHNV, CDR2 YYDKDF (reference sequence). The CDR3 runs to 15 residues. The trim removed 0 bases at V and 6 bases at J, leaving 7 bases unmatched. For the CDR3, the DNA is TGTGCCACCAGCAGAGATCTAGCGGGCTGGGTCGAGCAGTACTTC. Residues: CATSRDLAGWVEQYF.

This sequence joins TRBV20-1 and TRBJ2-5, with TRBD2 as a possible D gene (5 bases). Germline loops: CDR1 DFQATT, CDR2 SNEGSKA (reference sequence). This CDR3 has 14 amino acids. V was cut by 1 base and J by 4 bases, with 13 bases left in between. CDR3 nucleotide sequence: TGCAGTGCTAGAGCCCCACTAGTTCCAGAGACCCAGTACTTC. Its protein is CSARAPLVPETQYF.

In its sample, this clonotype was seen a few times. At one end, the junction sequence differs from germline, possibly due to a read error. The chain is built from TRBV7-7 and TRBJ2-5; possible D gene TRBD2, 5 bases. CDR3 length: 16 amino acids. In germline, CDR1 is SSHAT, CDR2 FNYEAQ (reference sequence). The CDR3 sequence is CASSRGGQRNQETQYF. The CDR3, as DNA: TGTGCTAGCAGCCGGGGTGGTCAGCGGAACCAAGAGACCCAGTACTTC.

This clonotype appeared many times. V is TRBV28 and J is TRBJ2-7; the match to TRBD2 covers 10 bases. The CDR3 length is 14 residues. With 6 bases clipped from V and 3 bases from J, the junction kept 5 bases outside the gene matches. The V gene's germline CDR1 is MDHEN and CDR2 SYDVKM. Here the CDR3 reads CASSRSGRDYEQYF. For the CDR3, the DNA is TGTGCCAGCAGCAGAAGCGGGAGGGACTACGAGCAGTACTTC. The full variable domain, in which reference TRBV28 and TRBJ2-7 provide the parts outside the CDR3, is DVKVTQSSRYLVKRTGEKVFLECVQDMDHENMFWYRQDPGLGLRLIYFSYDVKMKEKGDIPEGYSVSREKKERFSLILESASTNQTSMYLCASSRSGRDYEQYFGPGTRLTVT.

The gene calls are TRBV4-2 and TRBJ2-6; D is unresolved. The CDR3 covers 15 residues. In germline, CDR1 is LGHNA, CDR2 YNFKEQ. V lost 1 base and J 0 bases, leaving 4 bases between the germline ends. The CDR3 spells CASSQALSGANVLTF. The CDR3 nucleotides read TGTGCCAGCAGCCAAGCACTCTCTGGGGCCAACGTCCTGACTTTC.

This clonotype was detected many times. The CDR3 reads CASSLGGGGYNEQFF. DNA for the CDR3: TGTGCCAGCAGCTTAGGTGGCGGGGGTTACAATGAGCAGTTCTTC. The chain couples TRBV7-6 to TRBJ2-1, with 7 bases identical to TRBD2. The CDR3 extends over 15 amino acids. The V segment lost 1 base and the J segment 4 bases; nucleotides outside the gene matches: 4. Germline V gene lookup returns CDR1 SGHVS and CDR2 FNYEAQ.